A selection of T cell receptor beta chains follows, all from one sample in a study of T cell responses to AZD1222 COVID-19 vaccine. TCRdb's copy holds only in-frame clones and misses some; the assay was immunoSEQ multiplex PCR. In the table there are tens of thousands of clones, 75% to 90% of which are singletons. The material was peripheral blood, obtained 28 days after the second AZD1222 dose. These receptors were taken from an adult who received the AZD1222 COVID-19 vaccine. Both conserved end residues are part of each CDR3. A D gene is named only where the DNA matches it firmly. Some rows have no size entry. The others give once, few or many, or a class for an expanded clone.

TRBD1	TRBV10-3	TRBJ1-4	.	TGTGCCATCAGTGAGTCGGGACAGTTCGCAACTAATGAAAAACTGTTTTTT	CAISESGQFATNEKLFF
.	TRBV30	TRBJ1-4	.	TGTGCCTGGGCCGGGGGGAGGGCCAAATCATCACCTGAGCCCCTGTTTTTT	CAWAGGRAKSSPEPLFF
.	TRBV7-9	TRBJ2-7	.	TGTGCCAGCAGCCTATCAGGACGGCAGGGTTACGAGCAGTACTTC	CASSLSGRQGYEQYF
.	TRBV7-7	TRBJ2-5	.	TGTGCCAGCAGCTTAGTATGCCGGGAGAGCTACAAAGAGACCCAGTACTTC	CASSLVCRESYKETQYF
TRBD1	TRBV5-5	TRBJ2-2	.	TGTGCCAGCAGCCTCGGGACAGCCAACACCGGGGAGCTGTTTTTT	CASSLGTANTGELFF
.	TRBV19	TRBJ2-7	.	TGTGCCAGTAGTACAGGGAAGTACTACGAGCAGTACTTC	CASSTGKYYEQYF
TRBD2	TRBV11-2	TRBJ2-6	.	TGTGCCAGCAGCTTAACAGCGGGGGCAACCTCTGGGGCCAACGTCCTGACTTTC	CASSLTAGATSGANVLTF
TRBD1	TRBV2	TRBJ1-1	.	TGTGCCAGCAGTGAATGGTACAGGGGGAACACTGAAGCTTTCTTT	CASSEWYRGNTEAFF
.	TRBV4-3	TRBJ2-1	.	TGCGCCAGCAGCCAAGAGGGCGGCGATGAGCAGTTCTTC	CASSQEGGDEQFF
.	TRBV28	TRBJ2-2	.	TGTGCCATCCAGGGGGGGATAAACACCGGGGAGCTGTTTTTT	CAIQGGINTGELFF
.	TRBV28	TRBJ1-3	.	TGTGCCAGCAGTTTGGGGCAGGGGATGGGGAACACCATATATTTT	CASSLGQGMGNTIYF
.	TRBV2	TRBJ2-7	.	TGTGCCAGTACCGGGTATCTCGAGCAGTACTTC	CASTGYLEQYF
.	TRBV7-3	TRBJ1-2	.	TGTGCCAGCAGCTTAATAGCAGGGGCTGAATATGGCTACACCTTC	CASSLIAGAEYGYTF
.	TRBV12-3/TRBV12-4	TRBJ2-2	.	TGTGCCAGCAGTCCCCGAACGACCGGGGAGCTGTTTTTT	CASSPRTTGELFF
TRBD1	TRBV7-9	TRBJ1-5	once	TGTGCCAGCAGCTTGGGGACAGGTAGCAATCAGCCCCAGCATTTT	CASSLGTGSNQPQHF
TRBD1	TRBV28	TRBJ2-3	.	TGTGCCAGCAGGCTGACAGGGGCCCAAAAGTATTTT	CASRLTGAQKYF
TRBD1	TRBV5-1	TRBJ2-3	.	TGCGCCAGCAGCTCCTCGACAGGGACAGATACGCAGTATTTT	CASSSSTGTDTQYF
.	TRBV5-1	TRBJ1-1	.	TGCGCCAGCAGCTCCGGGACGGCGAACACTGAAGCTTTCTTT	CASSSGTANTEAFF
.	TRBV1	TRBJ2-1	.	TGCACCAGCAGCCAAGATCTCTGTTCTGCCCCCCCGCGGTGGGCCTACAATGAGCAGTTCTTC	CTSSQDLCSAPPRWAYNEQFF
.	TRBV28	TRBJ1-4	.	TGTGCCAGCAGTGACCCAAGGGGAAAGGCTGAAAAACTGTTTTTT	CASSDPRGKAEKLFF
TRBD1	TRBV6-5	TRBJ2-7	.	TGTGCCAGCAGGAGGGACAGTACCTACGAGCAGTACTTC	CASRRDSTYEQYF
.	TRBV29-1	TRBJ2-7	.	TGCAGCGTTTTCGCCCCCCAGGGGAGTGCCTACGAGCAGTACTTC	CSVFAPQGSAYEQYF
.	TRBV6-5	TRBJ1-6	once	TGTGCCAGCAGTTACGGGCAGGGAGGGAATTCACCCCTCCACTTT	CASSYGQGGNSPLHF
.	TRBV27	TRBJ1-1	.	TGTGCCAGCAGCCTAAGGCCAGGGGATATGAACACTGAAGCTTTCTTT	CASSLRPGDMNTEAFF
.	TRBV7-9	TRBJ2-7	.	TGTGCCAGCAGCTTCCCCACGACAGGGAGGTTCTACGAGCAGTACTTC	CASSFPTTGRFYEQYF
TRBD1	TRBV7-2	TRBJ1-4	.	TGTGCCAGCACTATTTCTTGGGACAGGCATAATGAAAAACTGTTTTTT	CASTISWDRHNEKLFF